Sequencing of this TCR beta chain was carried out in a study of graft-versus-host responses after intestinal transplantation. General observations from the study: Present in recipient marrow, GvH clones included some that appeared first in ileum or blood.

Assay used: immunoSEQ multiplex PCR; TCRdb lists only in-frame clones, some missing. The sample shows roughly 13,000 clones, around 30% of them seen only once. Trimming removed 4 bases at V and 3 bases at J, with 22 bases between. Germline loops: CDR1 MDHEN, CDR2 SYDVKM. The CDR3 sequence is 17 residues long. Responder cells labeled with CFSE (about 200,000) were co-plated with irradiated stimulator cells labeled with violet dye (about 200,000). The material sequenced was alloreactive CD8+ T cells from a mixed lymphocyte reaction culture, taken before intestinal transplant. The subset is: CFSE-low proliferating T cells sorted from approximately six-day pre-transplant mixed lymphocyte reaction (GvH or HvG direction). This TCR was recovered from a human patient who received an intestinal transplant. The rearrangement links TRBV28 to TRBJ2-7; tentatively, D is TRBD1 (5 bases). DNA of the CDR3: TGTGCCAGCAGTTCGGTGGATTTGGGGCTGGGCGACTACGAGCAGTACTTC. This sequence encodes CASSSVDLGLGDYEQYF. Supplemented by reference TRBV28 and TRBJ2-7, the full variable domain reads DVKVTQSSRYLVKRTGEKVFLECVQDMDHENMFWYRQDPGLGLRLIYFSYDVKMKEKGDIPEGYSVSREKKERFSLILESASTNQTSMYLCASSSVDLGLGDYEQYFGPGTRLTVT.